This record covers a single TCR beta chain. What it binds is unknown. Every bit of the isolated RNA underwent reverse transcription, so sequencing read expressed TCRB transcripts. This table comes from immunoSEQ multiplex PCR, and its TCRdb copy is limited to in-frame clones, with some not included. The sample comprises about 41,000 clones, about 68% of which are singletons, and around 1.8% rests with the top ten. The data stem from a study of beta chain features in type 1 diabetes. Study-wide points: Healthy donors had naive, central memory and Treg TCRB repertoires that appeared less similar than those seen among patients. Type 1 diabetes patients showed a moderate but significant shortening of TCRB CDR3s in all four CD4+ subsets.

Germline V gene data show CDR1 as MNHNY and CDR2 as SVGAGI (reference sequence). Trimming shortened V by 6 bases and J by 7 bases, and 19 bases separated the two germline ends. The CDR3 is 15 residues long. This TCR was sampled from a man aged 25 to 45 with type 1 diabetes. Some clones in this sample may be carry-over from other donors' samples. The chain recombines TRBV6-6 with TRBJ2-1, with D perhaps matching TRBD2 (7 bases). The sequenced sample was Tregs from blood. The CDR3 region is CASREGGGFRNEQFF. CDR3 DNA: TGTGCCAGCAGGGAGGGCGGGGGCTTCCGAAATGAGCAGTTCTTC.